This T cell receptor beta chain derives from a study of T-cell reconstitution after alpha-beta-depleted transplantation in children. Study-level points and caveats: At around two months after transplant, the alpha-beta T cells were reportedly derived from several hundred expanded clones that came from non-depleted graft cells. Surviving recipient T cells and intrathymic progenitors accounted for some patients' high TCRbeta diversity at day 60. The authors attributed T-cell counts and diversity one year after transplant mostly to newly produced T cells.

The CDR3 extends over 16 amino acids. V was clipped by 6 bases and J by 0 bases; unmatched bases: 13. The germline V gene has CDR1 DFQATT and CDR2 SNEGSKA (reference sequence). With regard to this clonotype: As yet, its antigen is unknown.

This sample's TCRbeta library carried unique molecular identifier barcodes. TCRdb independently ran MiXCR on the PCR reads; one entry per CDR3 protein. The repertoire has a few hundred thousand distinct CDR3 sequences, under 8.5% of them found once; the top ten carry about 5.9%. This clonotype originated in a boy between 2 and 10 years old with acute lymphoblastic leukemia, due to receive a stem cell transplant. The material was PBMCs, obtained before TCRalphabeta/CD19-depleted stem cell transplant. This rearrangement joins TRBV20-1 to TRBJ2-7; 8 positions agree with TRBD2. CDR3 sequence (DNA): TGCAGTGCCAGTGGTCTAGCGGGCCGTTTCTCCTACGAGCAGTACTTC. Encoded protein: CSASGLAGRFSYEQYF.